Below, one T cell receptor beta chain is given with its context. TCRdb reprocessed the PCR reads via MiXCR and lists one record per CDR3 protein. The sample comprises under 15,000 distinct CDR3 sequences, around 53% of which are singletons, and 42% rests with the top ten. V was cut by 1 base and J by 8 bases, with 12 bases left in between. The CDR3 is made up of 14 amino acids. Looked up from germline, CDR1 is LNHDA and CDR2 is SQIVND (reference sequence). The sample belongs to a study of tumor-infiltrating lymphocytes in oesophageal squamous cell carcinoma. The V and J genes are TRBV19 and TRBJ2-4; D is unclear. This receptor was identified in a female donor with esophageal squamous cell carcinoma. The sample was esophageal tumor tissue. The CDR3 DNA reads as TGTGCCAGTAGTATAGGGGCAGGACGGGACATTCAGTACTTC. Its translation: CASSIGAGRDIQYF.